These 2 T cell receptor beta chains originate from one sample sequenced in a study of blood T cell repertoires in COVID-19. Repertoires were generated with immunoSEQ multiplex PCR, while TCRdb's copy carries only in-frame clones and drops some. Among about 87,000 clones listed, roughly 80% were seen once. The sequenced sample consisted of peripheral blood. All receptors derive from a woman between 45 and 65 years old with acute or convalescent COVID-19.

CDR3 sequence reads: CASSYSQQETQYF. DNA of the CDR3: TGTGCCAGCAGTTATTCACAGCAAGAGACCCAGTACTTC. The V call is TRBV12-3 or TRBV12-4, the J call TRBJ2-5; D unresolved. V was trimmed by 4 bases and J by 2 bases, leaving 8 bases between them. This CDR3 region has 13 residues.

This clone was counted between two and nine times. The CDR3 DNA reads TGCAGCGTTGACACTTCGCTTTATGGCTACACCTTC. This translates into CSVDTSLYGYTF. The chain employs TRBV29-1 and TRBJ1-2; the D is unclear. CDR1 SQVTM and CDR2 ANQGSEA come from the germline V gene. The length of the CDR3 is 12 residues. With 3 bases removed from V and 5 bases from J, the gap between germline ends came to 10 bases.